The entry below gives a single T cell receptor (beta chain) sequence along with its context. Its antigen is still unknown. This CDR3 spans 12 amino acids. The germline V gene encodes CDR1 SEHNR and CDR2 FQNEAQ (reference sequence). V was clipped by 5 bases and J by 4 bases, with 8 bases between them. This entry is derived from a study of vaccination effects on CD4 cells after COVID-19. In the ViraFEST assay, antigen-specific CD4+ clonotypes were identified by expansion after peptide-pool stimulation. Isolating CD4+ T cells followed about 10 days of culture. Each person got two doses of an mRNA SARS-CoV-2 vaccine, BNT162b2 or mRNA-1273. All vaccine recipients tested negative for nucleocapsid antibodies and had never contracted SARS-CoV-2 infection. IL-2 medium was substituted for half the medium on days 3 and 7. Assay: immunoSEQ multiplex PCR; the TCRdb copy retains only in-frame clones and omits some. The sample has tens of thousands of clones, less than 80% seen once; the top ten hold over 0.95%.

The chain combines TRBV7-9 with TRBJ2-5; D unclear. The source was CD4+ T cells from PBMCs cultured with HCoV-229E spike peptides, collected after COVID-19 vaccination. This TCR derives from a human donor who received a COVID-19 vaccine. The CDR3 loop reads CASSNTGETQYF. CDR3 nucleotide sequence: TGTGCCAGCAGCAATACGGGAGAGACCCAGTACTTC.